One sample yielded the 7 T cell receptor beta chains listed below, sequenced in a study of blood T cell repertoires in COVID-19. Sequencing used immunoSEQ multiplex PCR; TCRdb keeps in-frame clones, though not all of them. The sample shows 25,000 to 35,000 clones, over 85% of them seen only once. The sample comprised peripheral blood. The receptors shown here come from a man between 65 and 85 years old with active or convalescent COVID-19.

This chain uses TRBV18 with TRBJ1-2; 7 bases match TRBD1. V gave up 0 bases and J gave up 4 bases; unmatched junction bases: 2. Germline V gives CDR1 KGHSH, CDR2 LQKENI. This CDR3 comprises 14 residues. DNA of the CDR3: TGTGCCAGCTCACCACCAGGGACAGTCTATGGCTACACCTTC. This encodes CASSPPGTVYGYTF.

The chain uses TRBV5-1 and TRBJ2-5; D not certain. This CDR3 contains 14 residues. Deletions cut 0 bases from V and 1 base from J, with 7 bases between. In germline, CDR1 is SGHRS, CDR2 YFSETQ. CDR3 in DNA: TGCGCCAGCAGCTTGGATCTCCCCCAAGAGACCCAGTACTTC. As protein: CASSLDLPQETQYF.

This clone was observed once. This chain joins TRBV4-2 and TRBJ2-5, with 8 bases lining up with TRBD2. Germline lookup yields CDR1 LGHNA and CDR2 YNFKEQ. This CDR3 has 17 amino acids. After removal of 0 bases from V and 1 base from J, the junction contained 7 bases not matched to a gene. CDR3 sequence reads: CASSQDNAGGSQETQYF. DNA of the CDR3: TGTGCCAGCAGCCAAGATAATGCGGGAGGTTCCCAAGAGACCCAGTACTTC.

The chain couples TRBV7-8 to TRBJ1-3, with 7 bases aligning to TRBD1. V trimming: 3 bases; J trimming: 2 bases; junction bases outside the gene matches: 4. This CDR3 region has 15 residues. The germline V gene encodes CDR1 SGHVS and CDR2 FQNEAQ. CDR3 amino acids: CASSLGTGAGNTIYF. Written as DNA, the CDR3 is TGTGCCAGCAGCTTGGGAACAGGGGCTGGAAACACCATATATTTT.

V gene TRBV4-3 combines with J gene TRBJ2-3; no definite D call. V dropped 0 bases and J dropped 2 bases, with 9 bases sitting between them. The CDR3 has 15 amino acids. Per the germline V gene, CDR1 is LGHNA and CDR2 is YSLEER. The CDR3 DNA follows: TGCGCCAGCAGCCAAGAGACTGGGTACACAGATACGCAGTATTTT. This codes for CASSQETGYTDTQYF.

The chain combines TRBV6-5 with TRBJ1-2, with D perhaps TRBD1 (5 bases). V was trimmed by 6 bases and J by 5 bases, leaving 13 bases between them. The germline gives CDR1 MNHEY, CDR2 SVGAGI. This CDR3 contains 13 residues. In DNA, the CDR3 is TGTGCCAGCAGAATTGGAGGGACTTATGGCTACACCTTC. It is translated as CASRIGGTYGYTF.

The chain uses TRBV6-6 and TRBJ2-1; 7 bases match TRBD1. This CDR3 has 13 amino acids. The V gene's germline CDR1 is MNHNY and CDR2 SVGAGI (reference sequence). After removal of 6 bases from V and 7 bases from J, the junction contained 6 bases not matched to a gene. The CDR3 is CASSPGQQNEQFF. The CDR3 DNA sequence: TGTGCCAGCAGCCCGGGACAGCAAAATGAGCAGTTCTTC.